Presented here are 19 T cell receptor beta chains from one specimen sequenced in a study of blood T cells in healthy people across ages (dated by TCRdb to 2014 to 2015). The library was prepared using 5' RACE. For sequencing, an Illumina HiSeq 2500 was employed. A second PCR of about 6 to 11 cycles was run with a J-beta primer mix and a sample-barcoded 5' primer. The public reads were reanalyzed by TCRdb: fastp trimming at Q25, MiXCR alignment, in-frame beta chains only. For every CDR3 protein sequence, its rows merge into one entry that carries the most common genes and DNA. The sample table holds roughly 900,000 distinct CDR3 sequences, of which less than 35% were seen once. The top ten clonotypes cover approximately 15% of the sample. Source material: blood. The receptors were gathered from a woman aged 80 or over in good health.

The rearrangement joins TRBV5-6 to TRBJ1-1; D ambiguous. Trimming removed 4 bases from V and 1 base from J, with 11 bases in between. CDR1 SGHDT and CDR2 YYEEEE come from the germline V gene. The CDR3 totals 14 residues. The CDR3 reads CASSLSGRNTEAFF. As DNA, the CDR3 is TGTGCCAGCAGCCTTTCCGGACGGAACACTGAAGCTTTCTTT. Together with reference TRBV5-6 and TRBJ1-1, the CDR3 gives the full variable domain: DAGVTQSPTHLIKTRGQQVTLRCSPKSGHDTVSWYQQALGQGPQFIFQYYEEEERQRGNFPDRFSGHQFPNYSSELNVNALLLGDSALYLCASSLSGRNTEAFFGQGTRLTVV.

This clonotype was seen at least ten times. The rearrangement joins TRBV5-4 to TRBJ2-1; TRBD2 agrees at 12 bases. Germline CDR1 SGHNT, CDR2 YYREEE (reference sequence). There are 17 residues in the CDR3. Trimming took 1 base from V and 1 from J; bases not matched to a gene: 3. The CDR3 DNA reads TGTGCCAGCAGCTTGCCTAGCGGGGGGGTATCCTACAATGAGCAGTTCTTC. It specifies CASSLPSGGVSYNEQFF.

The V call is TRBV6-2 or TRBV6-3, the J call TRBJ2-2, with D possibly TRBD2 on 5 matching bases. The CDR3 contains 16 residues. The germline V gene has CDR1 MNHEY and CDR2 SVGEGT. V was shortened by 0 bases and J by 4 bases, with 12 bases between the two germline ends. The CDR3: CASSYSPRGGTGELFF. The CDR3, as DNA: TGTGCCAGCAGTTACTCGCCCCGCGGAGGCACCGGGGAGCTGTTTTTT.

This chain uses TRBV27 with TRBJ2-4; the D gene is possibly TRBD2 (6 bases). Looked up from germline, CDR1 is MNHEY and CDR2 is SMNVEV (reference sequence). The CDR3 is made up of 16 amino acids. The germline V and J ends were trimmed by 6 bases and 0 bases, with 15 bases remaining between them. The CDR3: CASSSNFGGAKNIQYF. DNA for the CDR3: TGTGCCAGCAGCTCCAACTTCGGGGGAGCCAAAAACATTCAGTACTTC.

The chain recombines TRBV20-1 with TRBJ1-2; D remains unclear. Between the trimmed V and J ends, which lost 0 bases and 4 bases, there was a span of 6 bases. The germline V gene has CDR1 DFQATT and CDR2 SNEGSKA (reference sequence). The CDR3 spans 12 residues. The CDR3 is CSARDGIYGYTF. CDR3 bases: TGCAGTGCTAGAGACGGGATCTATGGCTACACCTTC.

Only a few counts were recorded for this clonotype. V is TRBV6-2 or TRBV6-3 and J is TRBJ1-1; TRBD1 matches at 7 bases. V trimming: 7 bases; J trimming: 5 bases; junction bases outside the gene matches: 10. Germline lookup yields CDR1 MNHEY and CDR2 SVGEGT. The CDR3 covers 14 residues. The CDR3 DNA follows: TGTGCCAGCACAATTCGACAGGGCCGAACTGAAGCTTTCTTT. Translation gives CASTIRQGRTEAFF.

The J gene is TRBJ2-2, the V gene TRBV6-2 or TRBV6-3; 11 nucleotides match TRBD2. V lost 3 bases, J lost 6 bases, and 9 bases stayed unmatched. The CDR3 is 17 amino acids. CDR1 and CDR2 (germline): MNHEY, SVGEGT. The CDR3 spells CASSYVASGGPAGELFF. Here the CDR3 DNA reads TGTGCCAGCAGTTATGTGGCTAGCGGGGGGCCCGCCGGGGAGCTGTTTTTT.

Remarks on this clonotype: A much larger clonotype is one base distant, so this may be a read error. CDR3 residues: CATSGPLEGKETQHF. CDR3 bases: TGTGCCACCAGTGGCCCTCTGGAGGGGAAAGAGACCCAGCACTTC. The chain uses TRBV24-1 and TRBJ2-5; D is possibly TRBD2 (6 bases). Looked up from germline, CDR1 is KGHDR and CDR2 is SFDVKD. The CDR3 contains 15 residues.

V gene TRBV7-2 combines with J gene TRBJ1-6, with D unresolved. The CDR3 runs 14 residues. Trimming shortened V by 5 bases and J by 4 bases, and 9 bases separated the two germline ends. Germline V gene data show CDR1 as SGHTA and CDR2 as FQGNSA. CDR3 protein: CASSARDYNSPLHF. For the CDR3, the DNA is TGTGCCAGCAGCGCTCGAGATTATAATTCACCCCTCCACTTT.

This clonotype was recorded at least ten times. V usage is TRBV11-2 and J usage is TRBJ2-1; D might be TRBD1 or TRBD2, each matching 5 bases. V lost 3 bases and J lost 0, with 6 bases in between. The CDR3 runs to 14 residues. Germline assignment: CDR1 SGHAT and CDR2 FQNNGV. CDR3 in DNA: TGTGCCAGCAGCTTGGGGACCTCCTACAATGAGCAGTTCTTC. It translates to CASSLGTSYNEQFF.

Regarding this clonotype: This sequence may be a read error, since a much larger clone differs from it by one base. The chain couples TRBV6-6 to TRBJ2-7; D is unclear. The CDR3 is 13 amino acids. Trimming took 6 bases from V and 3 from J, leaving 12 bases between them. CDR1 MNHNY and CDR2 SVGAGI come from the germline V gene (reference sequence). The CDR3 coding sequence is TGTGCCAGCAGGTTAGATCAACGCTACGAGCAGTACTTC. Translated, it gives CASRLDQRYEQYF.

The chain links TRBV5-6 to TRBJ1-5; 7 bases match TRBD1. V lost 3 bases to trimming and J lost 5 bases; unmatched junction nucleotides: 8. The CDR3 consists of 15 residues. The germline gives CDR1 SGHDT, CDR2 YYEEEE. Here the CDR3 reads CASSSSRGIHQPQHF. CDR3 coding DNA: TGTGCCAGCAGCTCCTCCAGGGGGATCCATCAGCCCCAGCATTTT.

The rearrangement joins TRBV2 to TRBJ1-5; 8 bases match TRBD1. Losses at the gene ends were 8 bases for V and 11 bases for J; bases not matched to a gene: 5. The CDR3 totals 11 residues. Germline V lookup: CDR1 SNHLY, CDR2 FYNNEI. CDR3 protein: CASGPGQAQHF. As DNA, the CDR3 is TGTGCCAGCGGACCGGGACAGGCCCAGCATTTT.

This chain connects TRBV20-1 to TRBJ1-1; 7 bases map to TRBD1. Trimming took 5 bases from V and 1 from J; bases not matched to a gene: 7. Germline values: CDR1 DFQATT, CDR2 SNEGSKA (reference sequence). This CDR3 has 14 residues. CDR3 protein: CSASPTGKNTEAFF. The CDR3 nucleotides read TGCAGTGCTTCCCCGACAGGGAAGAACACTGAAGCTTTCTTT.

This clonotype came up many times. J is TRBJ2-5 and V is TRBV7-9, with D possibly TRBD1 on 6 matching bases. The CDR3 totals 14 residues. V shed 7 bases and J shed 2 bases, with 14 bases lying between them. Germline V lookup: CDR1 SEHNR, CDR2 FQNEAQ (reference sequence). CDR3 region: CASIGTRKQETQYF. CDR3 DNA sequence: TGTGCCAGCATAGGGACACGCAAGCAAGAGACCCAGTACTTC.

This clonotype was detected a few times. Its ends do not fully match the called genes, so a read error is possible. V and J are TRBV7-2 and TRBJ1-4, with D hard to call. This CDR3 spans 15 amino acids. CDR1 and CDR2 (germline): SGHTA, FQGNSA. The CDR3 reads CASSFSFGPFEKRFF. The CDR3 nucleotides read TGTGCCAGCAGCTTCTCATTCGGACCTTTCGAAAAACGGTTTTTT.

With respect to this clonotype: A clone one base away is much larger, so this may be a read error. The chain employs TRBV20-1 and TRBJ1-2; D gene unclear. Germline V CDR1 and CDR2: DFQATT, SNEGSKA (reference sequence). CDR3 length: 14 residues. CDR3 nucleotides: TGCTGTGCCAAAGACCGCAGTACTAACTATGGCTACACCTTC. This codes for CCAKDRSTNYGYTF.

This clonotype has a handful of counts. This chain uses TRBV20-1 with TRBJ1-5; 10 bases are a match to TRBD1. The CDR3 has 18 residues. Germline V gene data show CDR1 as DFQATT and CDR2 as SNEGSKA (reference sequence). J was trimmed by 1 base and V by 2 bases; bases with no gene match: 11. The CDR3 protein is CSARKTGTGAKSNQPQHF. Written as DNA, the CDR3 is TGCAGTGCTAGAAAAACTGGGACAGGGGCGAAGAGCAATCAGCCCCAGCATTTT.

This clonotype showed up many times. This chain connects TRBV9 to TRBJ2-3; no clear D gene. Germline V gene lookup returns CDR1 SGDLS and CDR2 YYNGEE. The germline V and J ends were trimmed by 0 bases and 6 bases, with 11 bases remaining between them. The CDR3 extends over 14 amino acids. CDR3 region: CASSVGSGFDTQYF. CDR3 nucleotide sequence: TGTGCCAGCAGCGTAGGGTCCGGCTTCGATACGCAGTATTTT. The variable domain in full, with the rest retrieved from reference TRBV9 and TRBJ2-3, is DSGVTQTPKHLITATGQRVTLRCSPRSGDLSVYWYQQSLDQGLQFLIQYYNGEERAKGNILERFSAQQFPDLHSELNLSSLELGDSALYFCASSVGSGFDTQYFGPGTRLTVL.